The entry that follows covers one T cell receptor (beta chain) sequence. Its target is unknown. The data derive from a study of cytomegalovirus exposure and HLA in healthy donors. The PCR ran on 60 Vbeta and 13 Jbeta primers. This table comes from immunoSEQ multiplex PCR, and its TCRdb copy is limited to in-frame clones, with some not included. Of under 150,000 clones listed, 70% to 90% are singletons. Findings of the study overall: The authors later linked a missense DCLRE1C variant to TCR beta V- and J-gene trimming. The study found most TCR sequences rare, yet found some public TCRs in many donors.

The CDR3 is 13 residues long. CDR1 and CDR2 (germline): SNHLY, FYNNEI. V lost 2 bases and J 8 bases, leaving 12 bases between the germline ends. The chain has TRBV2 and TRBJ1-2; D gene ambiguous. This TCR was sampled from a woman aged 40-49 years in good health and CMV-seropositive. Sequenced: PBMCs. CDR3 in amino acids: CASSEQLNGGYTF. The CDR3 DNA reads TGTGCCAGCAGTGAACAGTTAAACGGGGGCTACACCTTC.